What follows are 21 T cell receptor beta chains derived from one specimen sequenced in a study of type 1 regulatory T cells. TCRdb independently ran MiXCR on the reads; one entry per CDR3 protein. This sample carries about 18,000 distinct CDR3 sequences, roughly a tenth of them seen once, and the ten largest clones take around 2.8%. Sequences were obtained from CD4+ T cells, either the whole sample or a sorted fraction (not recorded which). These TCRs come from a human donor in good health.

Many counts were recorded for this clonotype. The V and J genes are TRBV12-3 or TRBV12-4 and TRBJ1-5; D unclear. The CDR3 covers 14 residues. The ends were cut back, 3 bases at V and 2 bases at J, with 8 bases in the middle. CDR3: CASSFERGNQPQHF. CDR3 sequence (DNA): TGTGCCAGCAGTTTTGAGAGGGGCAATCAGCCCCAGCATTTT.

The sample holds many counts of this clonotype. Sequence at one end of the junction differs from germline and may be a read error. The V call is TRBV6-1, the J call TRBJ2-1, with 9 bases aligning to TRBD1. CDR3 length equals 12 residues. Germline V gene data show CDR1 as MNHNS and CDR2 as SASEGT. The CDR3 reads CASRQGASPFVF. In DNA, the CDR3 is TGTGCCAGCAGACAGGGGGCATCCCCTTTCGTCTTC.

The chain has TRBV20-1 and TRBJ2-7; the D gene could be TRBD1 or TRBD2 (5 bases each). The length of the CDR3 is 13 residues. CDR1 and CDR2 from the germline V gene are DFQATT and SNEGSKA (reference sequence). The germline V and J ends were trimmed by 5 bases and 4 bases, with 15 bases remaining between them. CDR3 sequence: CSAQRDGAYEQYF. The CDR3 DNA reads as TGCAGTGCTCAACGGGACGGTGCTTACGAGCAGTACTTC.

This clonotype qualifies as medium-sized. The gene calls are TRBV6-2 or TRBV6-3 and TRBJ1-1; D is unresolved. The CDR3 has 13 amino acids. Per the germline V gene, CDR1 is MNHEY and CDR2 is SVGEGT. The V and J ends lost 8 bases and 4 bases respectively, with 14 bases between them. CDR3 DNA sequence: TGTGCCAGCCAATTCGGGCCTACCACTGAAGCTTTCTTT. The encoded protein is CASQFGPTTEAFF.

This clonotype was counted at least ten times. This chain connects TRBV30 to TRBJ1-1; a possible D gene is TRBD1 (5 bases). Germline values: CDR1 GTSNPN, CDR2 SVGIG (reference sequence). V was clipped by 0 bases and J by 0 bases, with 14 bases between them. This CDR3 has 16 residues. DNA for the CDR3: TGTGCCTGGAGTGTAATGGGACGTCAGATGAACACTGAAGCTTTCTTT. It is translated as CAWSVMGRQMNTEAFF.

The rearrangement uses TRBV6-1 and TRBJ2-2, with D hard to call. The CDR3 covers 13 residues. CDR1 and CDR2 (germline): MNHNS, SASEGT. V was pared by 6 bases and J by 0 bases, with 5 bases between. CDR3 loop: CASRLTNTGELFF. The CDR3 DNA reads TGTGCCAGCAGACTTACGAACACCGGGGAGCTGTTTTTT.

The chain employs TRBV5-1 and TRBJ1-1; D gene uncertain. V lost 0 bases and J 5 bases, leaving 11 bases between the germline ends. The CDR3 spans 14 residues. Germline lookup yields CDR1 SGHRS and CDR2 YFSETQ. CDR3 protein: CASSLDLHGTEAFF. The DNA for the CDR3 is TGCGCCAGCAGCTTGGACCTCCATGGGACTGAAGCTTTCTTT.

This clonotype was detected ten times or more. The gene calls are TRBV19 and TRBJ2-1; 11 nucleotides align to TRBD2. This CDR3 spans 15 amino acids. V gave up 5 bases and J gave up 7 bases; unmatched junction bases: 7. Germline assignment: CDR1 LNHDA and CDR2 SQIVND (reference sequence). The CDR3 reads CASSPTSGSFNEQFF. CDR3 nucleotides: TGTGCCAGTAGTCCTACTAGCGGGAGCTTTAATGAGCAGTTCTTC.

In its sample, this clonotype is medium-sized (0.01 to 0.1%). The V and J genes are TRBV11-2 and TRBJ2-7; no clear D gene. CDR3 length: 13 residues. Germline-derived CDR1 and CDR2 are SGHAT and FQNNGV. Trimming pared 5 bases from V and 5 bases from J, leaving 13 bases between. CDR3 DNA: TGTGCCAGCAGCCGCATTGCCGCTAACGAGCAGTACTTC. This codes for CASSRIAANEQYF.

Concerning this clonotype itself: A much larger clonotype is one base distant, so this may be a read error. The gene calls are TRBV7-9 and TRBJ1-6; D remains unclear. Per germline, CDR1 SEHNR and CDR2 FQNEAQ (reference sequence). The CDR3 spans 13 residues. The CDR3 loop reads CASSLIDNSPIHF. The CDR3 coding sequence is TGTGCCAGCAGCTTGATTGATAATTCACCCATCCACTTT.

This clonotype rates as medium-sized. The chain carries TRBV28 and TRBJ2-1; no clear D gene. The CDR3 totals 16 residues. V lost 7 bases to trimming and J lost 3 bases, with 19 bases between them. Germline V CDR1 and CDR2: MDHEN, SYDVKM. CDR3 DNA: TGTGCCAGCATTACCCCAGGATCGGGCTACTACAATGAGCAGTTCTTC. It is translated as CASITPGSGYYNEQFF.

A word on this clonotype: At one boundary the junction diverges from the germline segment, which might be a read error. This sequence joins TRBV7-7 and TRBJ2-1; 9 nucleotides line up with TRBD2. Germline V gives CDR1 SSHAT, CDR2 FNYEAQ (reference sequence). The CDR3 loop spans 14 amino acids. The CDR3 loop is CASSFASGNNEQFF. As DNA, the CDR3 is TGTGCTAGCAGCTTCGCTAGCGGGAACAATGAGCAGTTCTTC. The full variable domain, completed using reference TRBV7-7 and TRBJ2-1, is GAGVSQSPRYKVTKRGQDVTLRCDPISSHATLYWYQQALGQGPEFLTYFNYEAQPDKSGLPSDRFSAERPEGSISTLTIQRTEQRDSAMYRCASSFASGNNEQFFGPGTRLTVL.

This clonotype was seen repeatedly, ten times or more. CDR3 loop: CASSQGSLAGLGEQYF. The DNA of the CDR3 is TGTGCCAGCAGCCAAGGTTCTCTAGCGGGGTTGGGCGAGCAGTACTTC. V usage is TRBV7-2 and J usage is TRBJ2-7; 9 positions agree with TRBD2. The V segment lost 5 bases and the J segment 6 bases; nucleotides outside the gene matches: 14. Per the germline V gene, CDR1 is SGHTA and CDR2 is FQGNSA. The CDR3 length is 16 residues.

CDR3: CASSPGQGANTIYF. The CDR3 region has the DNA TGTGCCAGCAGCCCTGGACAGGGGGCAAACACCATATATTTT. The chain is built from TRBV14 and TRBJ1-3, with 11 bases aligning to TRBD1. CDR1 and CDR2 from the germline V gene are SGHDN and FVKESK. The ends lost 4 bases at V and 6 bases at J; junction bases unmatched: 2. There are 14 residues in the CDR3. Together with reference TRBV14 and TRBJ1-3, the CDR3 gives the full variable domain: EAGVTQFPSHSVIEKGQTVTLRCDPISGHDNLYWYRRVMGKEIKFLLHFVKESKQDESGMPNNRFLAERTGGTYSTLKVQPAELEDSGVYFCASSPGQGANTIYFGEGSWLTVV.

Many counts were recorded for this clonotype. CDR3 nucleotides: TGTGCCAGCAGCTCCCGCAGCTCTCCCTCTGGAAACACCATATATTTT. This gives the protein CASSSRSSPSGNTIYF. This chain connects TRBV7-9 to TRBJ1-3; D is unclear. Trimming cost V 4 bases and J 0 bases, with 13 bases left between them. In germline, CDR1 is SEHNR, CDR2 FQNEAQ (reference sequence). The CDR3 spans 16 residues.

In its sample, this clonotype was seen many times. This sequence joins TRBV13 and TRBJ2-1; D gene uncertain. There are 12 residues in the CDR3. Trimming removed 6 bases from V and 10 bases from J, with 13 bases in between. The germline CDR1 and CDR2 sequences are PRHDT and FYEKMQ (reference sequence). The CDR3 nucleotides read TGTGCCAGCAGGGAGCTTGTCGGGGAGCAGTTCTTC. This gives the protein CASRELVGEQFF.

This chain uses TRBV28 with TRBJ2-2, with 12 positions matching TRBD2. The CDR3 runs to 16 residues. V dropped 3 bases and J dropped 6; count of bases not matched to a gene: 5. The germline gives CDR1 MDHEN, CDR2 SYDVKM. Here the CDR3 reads CASSFGLAGTAGELFF. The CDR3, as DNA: TGTGCCAGCAGTTTTGGACTAGCGGGGACTGCCGGGGAGCTGTTTTTT.

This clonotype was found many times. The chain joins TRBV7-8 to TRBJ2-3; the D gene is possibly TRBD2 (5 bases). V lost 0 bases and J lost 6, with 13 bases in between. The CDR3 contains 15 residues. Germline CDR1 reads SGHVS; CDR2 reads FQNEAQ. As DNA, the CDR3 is TGTGCCAGCAGCTTAGCGGCTAGTTGGAGGGATACGCAGTATTTT. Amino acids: CASSLAASWRDTQYF.

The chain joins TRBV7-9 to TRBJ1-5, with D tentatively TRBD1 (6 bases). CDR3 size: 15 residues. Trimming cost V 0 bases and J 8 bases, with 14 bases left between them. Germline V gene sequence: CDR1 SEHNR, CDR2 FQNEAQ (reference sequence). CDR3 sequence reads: CASSLAGQGMEPQHF. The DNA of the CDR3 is TGTGCCAGCAGCTTAGCGGGGCAGGGGATGGAGCCCCAGCATTTT.

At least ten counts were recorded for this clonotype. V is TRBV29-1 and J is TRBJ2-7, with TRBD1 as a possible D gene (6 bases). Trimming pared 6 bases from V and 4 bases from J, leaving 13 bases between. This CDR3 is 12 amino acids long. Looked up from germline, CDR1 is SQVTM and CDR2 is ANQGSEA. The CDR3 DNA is TGCAGCGTGCGGACAGAGACGTACGAGCAGTACTTC. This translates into CSVRTETYEQYF.

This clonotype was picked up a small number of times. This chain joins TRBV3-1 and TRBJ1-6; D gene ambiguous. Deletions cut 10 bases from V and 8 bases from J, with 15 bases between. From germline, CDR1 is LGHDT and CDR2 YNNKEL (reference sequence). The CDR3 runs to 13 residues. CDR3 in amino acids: CATGRGSDSPLHF. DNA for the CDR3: TGTGCCACCGGCCGAGGATCTGATTCACCCCTCCACTTT.